The subject of this entry is one T cell receptor (beta chain). This sample was included in a study of blood T cell repertoires in COVID-19. Study in general: Italy, Spain and the United States were the sources of the convalescent and acute COVID-19 samples. PBMCs, B-cell-depleted T cells, or T cells provided the cDNA or gDNA that made up the material.

In the authors' workflow: Quantification of nucleated cells was approximated via reference gene primer amplification. Repertoires were generated with immunoSEQ multiplex PCR, while TCRdb's copy carries only in-frame clones and drops some. That table is the source of V, J and clone size, and D and trimming were worked out from the DNA. The sample contains about 210,000 clones, around 80% of which appear only once. V lost 4 bases to trimming and J lost 7 bases; unmatched junction nucleotides: 10. The V gene's germline CDR1 is SGHTA and CDR2 FQGNSA. This CDR3 has 15 residues. The TCR comes from a woman in her forties with acute or convalescent COVID-19. This chain connects TRBV7-2 to TRBJ2-1; TRBD2 matches 7 bases. Sequencing input: peripheral blood. As DNA, the CDR3 is TGTGCCAGCAGCTCCGGGACTACCCTCTGGAATGAGCAGTTCTTC. This encodes CASSSGTTLWNEQFF.